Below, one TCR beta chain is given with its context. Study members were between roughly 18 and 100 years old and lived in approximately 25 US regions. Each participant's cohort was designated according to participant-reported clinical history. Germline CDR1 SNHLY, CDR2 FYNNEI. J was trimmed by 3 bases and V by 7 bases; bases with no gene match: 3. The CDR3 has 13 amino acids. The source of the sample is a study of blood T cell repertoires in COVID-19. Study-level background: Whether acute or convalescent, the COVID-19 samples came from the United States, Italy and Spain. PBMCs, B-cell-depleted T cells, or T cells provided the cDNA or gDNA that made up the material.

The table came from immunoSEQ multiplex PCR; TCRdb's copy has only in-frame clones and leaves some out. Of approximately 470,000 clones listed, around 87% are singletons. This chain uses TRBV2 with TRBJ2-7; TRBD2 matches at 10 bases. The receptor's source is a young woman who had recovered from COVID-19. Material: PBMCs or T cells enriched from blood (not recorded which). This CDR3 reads CASKLAGIYEQYF. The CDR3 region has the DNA TGTGCCAGCAAACTAGCGGGGATCTACGAGCAGTACTTC.